These T cell receptor beta chains were read from a single sample in a study of cytomegalovirus exposure and HLA in healthy donors. Here immunoSEQ multiplex PCR was the method, and the copy in TCRdb shows in-frame clones only, minus some. The sample lists 75,000 to 85,000 clones; approximately 91% were seen once. Sequencing was done on a sample of PBMCs. These receptors were collected from a man younger than 45 in good health and CMV-seronegative. Both conserved end residues are part of each CDR3.

TRBJ2-4	TRBV6-1	CASSGESRHGNIQYF
TRBJ2-7	TRBV28	CASSLRTGLTYEQYF
TRBJ2-2	TRBV4-2	CASSQEELSGELFF
TRBJ1-1	TRBV5-4	CASSFQGAPAEAFF
TRBJ2-1	TRBV14	CASSQFTGTSGRPYNEQFF
TRBJ1-3	TRBV9	CASSRTVLSGNTIYF
TRBJ2-7	TRBV5-4	CASMLAGGPYEQYF
TRBJ1-1	TRBV5-1	CASSLWKPQGEGAFF
TRBJ1-1	TRBV19	CASRTGGSNTEAFF
TRBJ2-5	TRBV19	CASSIGQRAETQYF
TRBJ2-3	TRBV2	CASISIAGLSTDTQYF
TRBJ2-7	TRBV28	CASTTLGTGGIYEQYF
TRBJ2-3	TRBV5-1	CASSLDRQGAFGNTDTQYF
TRBJ2-3	TRBV5-1	CASSFSLSSTDTQYF
TRBJ1-1	TRBV4-1	CASSQGQGGTEAFF
TRBJ2-7	TRBV5-1	CASRDGSYEQYF
TRBJ2-1	TRBV12-5	CASGWDIGDNEQFF
TRBJ2-7	TRBV7-2	CASSQTGTGNYEQYF
TRBJ1-2	TRBV18	CASSPDKNYGYTF
TRBJ1-1	TRBV11-2	CASSQWAPPPKPTTEAFF
TRBJ2-1	TRBV6-1	CATRDSAGNNEQFF
TRBJ2-1	TRBV7-3	CASSGDNYNEQFF
TRBJ2-3	TRBV27	CASSFLGTGVSTDTQYF
TRBJ2-1	TRBV28	CASSHPSEQFF
TRBJ2-1	TRBV5-1	CASTLTGQDNEQFF
TRBJ2-5	TRBV5-1	CASSLGGREETQYF
TRBJ2-5	TRBV4-2	CASSQGGEESFPTETQYF
TRBJ1-3	TRBV4-2	CASSQQVVSGNTIYF
TRBJ2-1	TRBV5-6	CASSPLDRGEEQFF
TRBJ2-7	TRBV6-5	CASSGTGGIYEQYF
TRBJ2-7	TRBV9	CASSVAGTGDYEQYF
TRBJ2-7	TRBV4-1	CASSQAPGIKGEQYF
TRBJ2-7	TRBV6-6	CASRPGTGSYEQYF
TRBJ2-7	TRBV4-2	CASSQPTAGIIREQYF
TRBJ1-6	TRBV5-8	CASSWTDGLPNSPLHF
TRBJ2-1	TRBV2	CASSHQPGQGTHNEQFF
TRBJ1-1	TRBV11-2	CASSFNPVGNTEAFF
TRBJ2-1	TRBV5-1	CASSLVSGRTYNEQFF
TRBJ2-1	TRBV6-5	CASSYRGHSYNEQFF
TRBJ2-6	TRBV5-8	CASRPWTGLHSGANVLTF
TRBJ2-1	TRBV4-2	CASSPVAGGLVDEQFF
TRBJ2-5	TRBV11-2	CASSLDPLEAGTQYF
TRBJ2-7	TRBV2	CASSEIAGRQSYEQYF
TRBJ2-7	TRBV2	CASSIPGQGPRYEQYF
TRBJ1-6	TRBV5-6	CASSPRGDGSPLHF
TRBJ2-7	TRBV9	CASSGPGQGSYEQYF
TRBJ2-7	TRBV2	CASIQPGREGEQYF
TRBJ1-6	TRBV7-2	CASSSQDRGPSPLHF
TRBJ1-1	TRBV5-4	CASSPNDRVNTEAFF